Listed here are 20 T cell receptor beta chains from one sample, sequenced in a study of blood T cell repertoires in COVID-19. Clones were read by immunoSEQ multiplex PCR, and TCRdb kept only the in-frame ones, dropping some. The table includes approximately 170,000 clones, roughly nine tenths detected once. The sample comprised peripheral blood. Every receptor here comes from a woman in her 70s with acute or convalescent COVID-19.

Only one count was recorded for this clone. V and J are TRBV3-1 (or the pseudogene TRBV3-2) and TRBJ1-2, with a possible D match to TRBD1 (5 bases). The V end was cut by 0 bases, the J end by 4 bases, with 9 bases between. CDR1 LGHDT and CDR2 YNNKEL come from the germline V gene (reference sequence). The CDR3 runs 14 residues. CDR3 nucleotide sequence: TGTGCCAGCAGCCAAGATTGGGGCCCCTATGGCTACACCTTC. Protein: CASSQDWGPYGYTF.

The chain carries TRBV6-1 and TRBJ1-6; D perhaps matches TRBD1 (5 bases). V was cut by 2 bases and J by 10 bases, with 18 bases left in between. Germline CDR1 MNHNS, CDR2 SASEGT. The CDR3 runs to 16 residues. The CDR3 reads CASSELGGRGESPLHF. CDR3 DNA: TGTGCCAGCAGTGAACTGGGGGGAAGAGGTGAATCACCCCTCCACTTT.

This clone was counted a single time. The V and J genes are TRBV11-2 and TRBJ1-2; 7 nucleotides match TRBD1. CDR1 and CDR2 (germline): SGHAT, FQNNGV. This CDR3 region has 15 residues. J was trimmed by 2 bases and V by 5 bases; bases with no gene match: 8. CDR3 bases: TGTGCCAGCAGCCGTAAAAGGGACAGCAACTATGGCTACACCTTC. Amino acids: CASSRKRDSNYGYTF.

This clone was detected only a few times. V usage is TRBV18 and J usage is TRBJ1-1; a weak D match, TRBD1 (6 bases). Per germline, CDR1 KGHSH and CDR2 LQKENI. CDR3 length: 15 residues. Trimming removed 4 bases from V and 1 base from J, with 13 bases in between. CDR3 sequence: CASSQYQGPNTEAFF. The DNA of the CDR3 is TGTGCCAGCTCACAGTATCAGGGGCCGAACACTGAAGCTTTCTTT.

The V call is TRBV19, the J call TRBJ2-5, with D perhaps matching TRBD1 (6 bases). This CDR3 has 17 residues. In germline, CDR1 is LNHDA, CDR2 SQIVND (reference sequence). Trimming removed 4 bases from V and 5 bases from J, with 23 bases in between. CDR3 nucleotide sequence: TGTGCCAGTAGTAAAATGAGGGGGATCGACCTAGGGGAGACCCAGTACTTC. As protein: CASSKMRGIDLGETQYF.

The chain uses TRBV3-1 (or the pseudogene TRBV3-2) and TRBJ1-1; D possibly corresponds to TRBD1 (5 bases). V was pared by 1 base and J by 3 bases, with 6 bases between. Germline V gene lookup returns CDR1 LGHDT and CDR2 YNNKEL (reference sequence). The CDR3 has 13 residues. The CDR3 nucleotides read TGTGCCAGCAGCCAAGGACAGCACACTGAAGCTTTCTTT. As protein: CASSQGQHTEAFF.

The CDR3 region is CASSVGGEPYNSPLHF. The CDR3 DNA is TGTGCCAGCAGCGTCGGGGGGGAGCCCTATAATTCACCCCTCCACTTT. The chain uses TRBV9 and TRBJ1-6; perhaps TRBD1 as D (5 bases). The CDR3 sequence is 16 residues long. CDR1 is SGDLS, CDR2 YYNGEE, per germline. V lost 2 bases to trimming and J lost 2 bases, with 11 bases between them.

The chain joins TRBV5-1 to TRBJ2-5; possibly TRBD2 for D (6 bases). The germline V gene encodes CDR1 SGHRS and CDR2 YFSETQ. V shed 4 bases and J shed 2 bases, with 9 bases lying between them. This CDR3 has 13 residues. The CDR3 nucleotides are TGCGCCAGCAGCCGTGGGGGGCAAGAGACCCAGTACTTC. It encodes CASSRGGQETQYF.

This clone was counted a few times. V usage is TRBV7-8 and J usage is TRBJ1-6, with 7 bases matching TRBD1. The CDR3 is 15 amino acids. Trimming removed 2 bases from V and 7 bases from J; junction bases left unmatched: 5. Germline CDR1 reads SGHVS; CDR2 reads FQNEAQ. CDR3 sequence (DNA): TGTGCCAGCAGCTTAACCAGGGACAGAAATTCACCCCTCCACTTT. Translated, it gives CASSLTRDRNSPLHF.

V is TRBV28 and J is TRBJ1-1, with 8 positions matching TRBD1. Trimming cost V 3 bases and J 4 bases; bases outside gene matches: 10. Looked up from germline, CDR1 is MDHEN and CDR2 is SYDVKM. The CDR3 contains 16 residues. In DNA, the CDR3 is TGTGCCAGCAGTTTGGCACAGGGGGGTGGGAGCACTGAAGCTTTCTTT. Translating it yields CASSLAQGGGSTEAFF.

The chain has TRBV6-5 and TRBJ2-5; D is perhaps TRBD1 (5 bases). CDR1 is MNHEY, CDR2 SVGAGI, per germline. The CDR3 contains 14 residues. Trimming shortened V by 6 bases and J by 0 bases, and 11 bases separated the two germline ends. CDR3 sequence: CASRDTTYQETQYF. Here the CDR3 DNA reads TGTGCCAGCAGGGACACAACGTACCAAGAGACCCAGTACTTC.

The J gene is TRBJ1-2, the V gene TRBV6-5; 10 nucleotides align to TRBD1. The CDR3 contains 13 residues. The V segment lost 6 bases and the J segment 4 bases; nucleotides outside the gene matches: 2. CDR1 and CDR2 (germline): MNHEY, SVGAGI. The CDR3 spells CASRRQGAYGYTF. The CDR3 bases are TGTGCCAGCAGACGACAGGGGGCCTATGGCTACACCTTC.

This chain links TRBV28 with TRBJ1-2, with D possibly being TRBD1 (6 bases). Trimming took 6 bases from V and 0 from J, leaving 14 bases between them. This CDR3 is built from 15 residues. Germline CDR1 reads MDHEN; CDR2 reads SYDVKM. CDR3 bases: TGTGCCAGCAGCATAGGGACAAGATCTAACTATGGCTACACCTTC. As protein: CASSIGTRSNYGYTF.

This rearrangement joins TRBV11-3 to TRBJ2-1; 9 nucleotides line up with TRBD2. Germline V gene sequence: CDR1 SGHNT, CDR2 YENEEA. The J segment lost 8 bases and the V segment lost 1 base, leaving 6 bases of the junction unmatched. The length of the CDR3 is 15 residues. The CDR3 loop is CASSLGAGGNDEQFF. The CDR3 DNA sequence: TGTGCCAGCAGCTTAGGTGCGGGAGGGAATGATGAGCAGTTCTTC.

In this sample, this clone turned up a few times. The V and J genes are TRBV13 and TRBJ2-7, with D hard to call. The CDR3 is 13 residues long. Trimming pared 0 bases from V and 3 bases from J, leaving 6 bases between. Germline V gene sequence: CDR1 PRHDT, CDR2 FYEKMQ (reference sequence). CDR3 sequence: CASSLGLSYEQYF. CDR3 DNA: TGTGCCAGCAGCTTAGGCCTGAGCTACGAGCAGTACTTC.

This chain joins TRBV12-3 or TRBV12-4 and TRBJ2-1, with D unclear. The ends were cut back, 7 bases at V and 3 bases at J, with 7 bases in the middle. The CDR3 runs 12 residues. The chain's CDR3 is CASNPGYNEQFF. CDR3 DNA sequence: TGTGCCAGCAATCCAGGCTACAATGAGCAGTTCTTC.

This chain uses TRBV2 with TRBJ1-1; 8 bases are shared with TRBD1. Germline assignment: CDR1 SNHLY and CDR2 FYNNEI. V was clipped by 9 bases and J by 0 bases; unmatched bases: 3. CDR3 length equals 13 residues. DNA for the CDR3: TGTGCCAGGACAGGGGACATGAACACTGAAGCTTTCTTT. Encoded protein: CARTGDMNTEAFF.

This clone was seen a few times. The chain uses TRBV7-8 and TRBJ1-4; D is uncertain. Germline-derived CDR1 and CDR2 are SGHVS and FQNEAQ. The CDR3 runs to 15 residues. V was trimmed by 3 bases and J by 3 bases, leaving 11 bases between them. CDR3 sequence reads: CASSFREAANEKLFF. In nucleotides, the CDR3 is TGTGCCAGCAGCTTCCGGGAGGCGGCTAATGAAAAACTGTTTTTT.

This clone was observed a handful of times. This chain uses TRBV28 with TRBJ1-5; 7 bases map to TRBD1. Germline values: CDR1 MDHEN, CDR2 SYDVKM. The V segment lost 6 bases and the J segment 3 bases; nucleotides outside the gene matches: 8. This CDR3 is built from 15 residues. CDR3 sequence reads: CASRYRDRINQPQHF. The CDR3 region has the DNA TGTGCCAGCAGATACCGGGACAGAATCAATCAGCCCCAGCATTTT.

The rearrangement joins TRBV7-8 to TRBJ2-5, with TRBD1 identical over 7 bases. The V segment lost 2 bases and the J segment 4 bases; nucleotides outside the gene matches: 4. The CDR3 extends over 14 amino acids. The germline V gene has CDR1 SGHVS and CDR2 FQNEAQ. The CDR3 coding sequence is TGTGCCAGCAGCTTATACAGGGGAGTAGAGACCCAGTACTTC. Encoded protein: CASSLYRGVETQYF.